This T cell receptor (beta chain) was captured in a study of cytomegalovirus exposure and HLA in healthy donors. The PCR made use of 60 Vbeta and 13 Jbeta primers. This table comes from immunoSEQ multiplex PCR, and its TCRdb copy is limited to in-frame clones, with some not included. The sample records 100,000 to 140,000 clones, approximately 76% being singletons. Concerning this clone itself: Just one base apart from a much larger clone, this may be a read error.

Losses at the gene ends were 3 bases for V and 0 bases for J; bases not matched to a gene: 4. CDR3 length: 16 amino acids. Germline CDR1 reads MNHNS; CDR2 reads SASEGT. The V gene is TRBV6-1, the J gene TRBJ2-3; 9 bases are shared with TRBD2. The TCR originated in a man aged 18-30 years in good health and CMV-seronegative. Sequencing was carried out using PBMCs. CDR3: CASSDLAGGSTDTQYF. CDR3 nucleotide sequence: TGTGCCAGCAGTGACTTGGCGGGGGGGAGCACAGATACGCAGTATTTT.